This section outlines one TCR beta chain sequence together with its context. As yet, its antigen is unknown. Each CDR3 protein is one row after TCRdb ran MiXCR on the 5' RACE reads. The sample gives 450,000 to 600,000 distinct CDR3 sequences, approximately 16% of which show up once; approximately 15% is in the top ten. J gave up 7 bases and V 0 bases, and 14 bases lay outside the gene matches. This CDR3 region has 17 residues. Germline V gives CDR1 LNHNV, CDR2 YYDKDF (reference sequence). This record belongs to a study of T cells after yellow fever vaccination. Whole-study context: It was SMART-Seq v4 Ultra Low Input that prepared the fractions with low cell numbers.

Study results and caveats: Primary-vaccination clones mostly resurfaced post-booster (just under 98% CD4, 75% to 90% CD8).

Sequences were derived from PBMCs, sampled around 5 days after the first yellow fever vaccination. This TCR was recovered from a man aged 18 to 30 who received the YFV17D yellow fever vaccine. The chain is built from TRBV15 and TRBJ2-5; 7 positions match TRBD2. The CDR3 sequence: CATSRETSGATFGTQYF. CDR3 nucleotide sequence: TGTGCCACCAGCAGAGAAACGAGCGGGGCGACGTTTGGGACCCAGTACTTC.